Below, one TCR beta chain is given with its context. Antigen unknown. The CDR3 has 15 residues. V lost 5 bases, J lost 3 bases, and 17 bases lay in between. This entry belongs to a study of blood T cells in healthy people across ages. Regarding the study as a whole: Across the age range, TCR beta diversity per million T cells fell in a roughly linear way. Donor CMV status, an unknown factor, possibly confounded changes in expanded clonotypes.

A J-beta primer mix and a sample-barcoded 5' primer were used in a second PCR of roughly 6 to 11 cycles. A template-switch adaptor with 12 random nucleotides tagged each cDNA molecule. TCRdb fed the 5' RACE reads into MiXCR, producing one record per CDR3 protein. The sample has about 640,000 distinct CDR3 sequences, 58% seen once. V is TRBV6-7 and J is TRBJ2-7, with D possibly matching TRBD2 (6 bases). TRBV6-7 is known as an ORF, though its function is uncertain. The sequence was collected from a man in his 60s in good health. The sample consisted of blood. CDR3 in amino acids: CASSPGRRGLYEQYF. CDR3 nucleotide sequence: TGTGCCAGCAGTCCGGGCCGGAGGGGCCTCTACGAGCAGTACTTC.